Following are 29 T cell receptor beta chains from one sample sequenced in a study of blood T cells in healthy people across ages. It was with a sample-barcoded 5' primer and a J-beta primer mix that a second PCR of roughly 7 to 12 cycles was run. TCRdb reprocessed the 5' RACE reads with MiXCR, giving one entry per CDR3 protein. The sample has roughly 800,000 distinct CDR3 sequences; about three fifths are singletons. The sequencing input was blood. The receptors were sampled from a man in his thirties or forties in good health.

The table lists this clonotype with many counts. CDR3 sequence reads: CASSQTTGLAGEASRPAYEQYF. As DNA, the CDR3 is TGCGCCAGCAGCCAAACAACGGGACTAGCGGGGGAAGCTTCCCGACCAGCCTACGAGCAGTACTTC. The rearrangement uses TRBV4-1 and TRBJ2-7; 14 bases line up with TRBD2. After removal of 2 bases from V and 2 bases from J, the junction contained 20 bases not matched to a gene. The CDR3 length is 22 residues. Germline V gene sequence: CDR1 MGHRA, CDR2 YSYEKL.

This clonotype was detected ten times or more. This may come from a read error, since a much larger clone is one base off. The chain recombines TRBV7-2 with TRBJ2-5; 14 bases map to TRBD2. Losses at the gene ends were 10 bases for V and 10 bases for J; bases not matched to a gene: 5. The CDR3 extends over 12 amino acids. Germline CDR1 reads SGHTA; CDR2 reads FQGNSA. The CDR3 region is CATRLAGGHQYF. In DNA form, the CDR3 reads TGTGCCACCAGACTAGCGGGAGGGCACCAGTACTTC.

This clonotype has only a few counts. The V gene is TRBV28, the J gene TRBJ2-5; TRBD2 aligns across 8 bases. Germline assignment: CDR1 MDHEN and CDR2 SYDVKM. J gave up 4 bases and V 2 bases, and 9 bases lay outside the gene matches. The CDR3 has 16 amino acids. CDR3 in amino acids: CASSLGREGPRETQYF. The CDR3 coding sequence is TGTGCCAGCAGTTTAGGACGGGAGGGCCCTCGAGAGACCCAGTACTTC.

This chain links TRBV15 with TRBJ2-3; the match to TRBD2 covers 9 bases. The CDR3 covers 18 residues. V lost 5 bases to trimming and J lost 0 bases; unmatched junction nucleotides: 12. In germline, CDR1 is LNHNV, CDR2 YYDKDF (reference sequence). The CDR3 nucleotides are TGTGCCACCAGCGGTGACCCAACTAGCGGGCCTAGCACAGATACGCAGTATTTT. It yields the protein CATSGDPTSGPSTDTQYF.

This sequence joins TRBV10-3 and TRBJ2-5, with D maybe TRBD2 (6 bases). The germline gives CDR1 ENHRY, CDR2 SYGVKD. This CDR3 has 12 residues. The V gene lost 11 bases and the J gene lost 11 bases, with 21 bases spanning the gap. The CDR3 is CAVLTSSNEQYF. CDR3 sequence (DNA): TGTGCCGTCTTAACTAGCAGCAATGAGCAGTACTTC.

The rearrangement uses TRBV27 and TRBJ2-5, with D perhaps TRBD1 (6 bases). The end of the DNA is better explained by TRBJ2-7, so the J call may be wrong. The germline V gene encodes CDR1 MNHEY and CDR2 SMNVEV (reference sequence). This CDR3 is 14 amino acids long. The CDR3 coding sequence is TGTGCCAGCAGTTTAGGGGGCGGACACTACGAGCAGTACTTC. Translated: CASSLGGGHYEQYF.

This clonotype occurred once. The V and J genes are TRBV29-1 and TRBJ2-7, with TRBD2 matching over 13 bases. V trimming: 1 base; J trimming: 7 bases; junction bases outside the gene matches: 22. Germline-derived CDR1 and CDR2 are SQVTM and ANQGSEA. This CDR3 contains 20 residues. In DNA form, the CDR3 reads TGCAGCGTTGAAGGAAGATTTGGACTAGCGGGAGATCTGTTTAGGAATGAGCAGTACTTC. This codes for CSVEGRFGLAGDLFRNEQYF.

The chain couples TRBV7-9 to TRBJ2-1, with D hard to call. The assigned J gene may be wrong: the sequence end matches TRBJ2-7 better. Germline lookup yields CDR1 SEHNR and CDR2 FQNEAQ (reference sequence). The CDR3 loop spans 14 amino acids. The CDR3, as DNA: TGTGCCAGCAGCTTTCAGGAAAATTACAATGAGCAGTACTTC. This sequence encodes CASSFQENYNEQYF.

The rearrangement uses TRBV11-1 and TRBJ2-1, with TRBD2 matching 8 bases. V shed 5 bases, J shed 4 bases, and the junction held 7 bases outside the gene matches. CDR1 is SGHAT, CDR2 FQDESV, per germline (reference sequence). The CDR3 is 15 residues long. CDR3 coding DNA: TGTGCCAGCAGCCTTACTAGCGGACTTTACAATGAGCAGTTCTTC. This translates into CASSLTSGLYNEQFF. The full variable domain, with the rest looked up from reference TRBV11-1 and TRBJ2-1, is EAEVAQSPRYKITEKSQAVAFWCDPISGHATLYWYRQILGQGPELLVQFQDESVVDDSQLPKDRFSAERLKGVDSTLKIQPAELGDSAMYLCASSLTSGLYNEQFFGPGTRLTVL.

This clonotype was seen only a few times. This sequence joins TRBV7-2 and TRBJ2-5; TRBD2 might be the D (6 bases). CDR3 length: 14 amino acids. V was trimmed by 5 bases and J by 3 bases, leaving 13 bases between them. Per the germline V gene, CDR1 is SGHTA and CDR2 is FQGNSA. Here the CDR3 DNA reads TGTGCCAGCAGCGTCGCGGGAACTAAAGAGACCCAGTACTTC. It is translated as CASSVAGTKETQYF.

This sequence joins TRBV30 and TRBJ1-5; the D is unclear. The germline gives CDR1 GTSNPN, CDR2 SVGIG (reference sequence). This CDR3 comprises 13 residues. Trimming took off 2 bases at V and 4 bases at J, with 9 bases between the two ends. CDR3 bases: TGTGCCTGGAGTCCCGGACTTAATCAGCCCCAGCATTTT. Translating gives CAWSPGLNQPQHF.

This clonotype came up a few times. The chain carries TRBV20-1 and TRBJ2-7; D unclear. Germline V gives CDR1 DFQATT, CDR2 SNEGSKA (reference sequence). CDR3 size: 13 residues. The V end lost 0 bases, the J end lost 2 bases, and 8 bases lay between the germline ends. The CDR3: CSAREAAAYEQYF. In DNA, the CDR3 is TGCAGTGCTAGAGAGGCCGCTGCCTACGAGCAGTACTTC.

The V and J genes are TRBV7-2 and TRBJ2-7; D not certain. CDR3 length equals 15 residues. The germline CDR1 and CDR2 sequences are SGHTA and FQGNSA. Trimming took 1 base from V and 10 from J, leaving 20 bases between them. The CDR3 DNA follows: TGTGCCAGCAGCTTAGTGGCTACGGAACAAGAGGCCCAGTACTTC. It yields the protein CASSLVATEQEAQYF.

A remark on this clonotype: The junction and the germline gene differ at one end; a read error may be behind it. V is TRBV7-2 and J is TRBJ2-2; maybe TRBD2 (6 bases). The CDR3 length is 16 residues. Germline V gene data show CDR1 as SGHTA and CDR2 as FQGNSA. CDR3 nucleotide sequence: TGTGCCAACAGCTTTGCGGGACCCTTCAACACCGGGGAGCTGTTTTTT. This codes for CANSFAGPFNTGELFF.

This clonotype has only one observation. One end of the junction fails to match germline, which may point to a read error. The V and J genes are TRBV10-3 and TRBJ1-5; D gene uncertain. CDR3 size: 12 residues. Germline V CDR1 and CDR2: ENHRY, SYGVKD. The CDR3 DNA is TGTGCCATCGGTGACATAGATCAGCCCCAGCATTTT. Its translation is CAIGDIDQPQHF.

The chain couples TRBV7-2 to TRBJ1-5; possible D gene TRBD1, 6 bases. Trimming left V 1 base short and J 3 bases short, with 13 bases between. The CDR3 is 16 amino acids. From germline, CDR1 is SGHTA and CDR2 FQGNSA. The CDR3 nucleotides read TGTGCCAGCAGCTTAGGGTCGGGGGGACACAATCAGCCCCAGCATTTT. This gives the protein CASSLGSGGHNQPQHF. The full variable domain, with the rest looked up from reference TRBV7-2 and TRBJ1-5, is GAGVSQSPSNKVTEKGKDVELRCDPISGHTALYWYRQSLGQGLEFLIYFQGNSAPDKSGLPSDRFSAERTGGSVSTLTIQRTQQEDSAVYLCASSLGSGGHNQPQHFGDGTRLSIL.

The chain couples TRBV9 to TRBJ2-1; 12 bases are shared with TRBD1. V dropped 4 bases and J dropped 7; count of bases not matched to a gene: 6. This CDR3 contains 15 residues. Germline CDR1 SGDLS, CDR2 YYNGEE. The CDR3 nucleotides are TGTGCCAGCAGCATCCGGGACAGGGGGCCGAATGAGCAGTTCTTC. Translation: CASSIRDRGPNEQFF.

The sample holds many counts of this clonotype. V usage is TRBV7-2 and J usage is TRBJ1-6; D gene uncertain. The CDR3 totals 12 residues. With 2 bases removed from V and 10 bases from J, the gap between germline ends came to 6 bases. From germline, CDR1 is SGHTA and CDR2 FQGNSA. The CDR3 DNA reads TGTGCCAGCAGCTTACCTGCATCACCCCTCCACTTT. It is translated as CASSLPASPLHF.

This clonotype appeared a single time. The chain links TRBV20-1 to TRBJ2-5; D is ambiguous. The germline V and J ends were trimmed by 6 bases and 6 bases, with 17 bases remaining between them. CDR3 size: 13 residues. Germline lookup yields CDR1 DFQATT and CDR2 SNEGSKA (reference sequence). CDR3 protein: CSASGPLGQTQYF. The CDR3, as DNA: TGCAGTGCGTCAGGACCGCTCGGGCAGACCCAGTACTTC.

The chain recombines TRBV6-1 with TRBJ1-1, with a weak D call TRBD1 (5 bases). The CDR3 sequence is 15 residues long. Germline CDR1 MNHNS, CDR2 SASEGT. Trimming took 0 bases from V and 4 from J, leaving 12 bases between them. The CDR3 loop reads CASSEAGTGPTEAFF. The CDR3 DNA sequence: TGTGCCAGCAGTGAAGCGGGAACAGGTCCCACTGAAGCTTTCTTT.

This chain uses TRBV29-1 with TRBJ2-3; D not certain. V was trimmed by 4 bases and J by 6 bases, leaving 5 bases between them. The CDR3 spans 10 residues. CDR1 SQVTM and CDR2 ANQGSEA come from the germline V gene. The CDR3 region has the DNA TGCAGCGTTGCCCTGGATACGCAGTATTTT. Its protein product is CSVALDTQYF.

The J gene is TRBJ2-5, the V gene TRBV7-2; no reliable D call. Trimming removed 5 bases at V and 5 bases at J, with 12 bases between. There are 13 residues in the CDR3. Germline values: CDR1 SGHTA, CDR2 FQGNSA. This chain's CDR3 is CASSPGFFETQYF. The CDR3 region has the DNA TGTGCCAGCAGCCCCGGGTTCTTTGAGACCCAGTACTTC.

This clonotype has ten or more counts. V is TRBV3-1 and J is TRBJ2-3, with D possibly being TRBD2 (5 bases). Germline V gene data show CDR1 as LGHDT and CDR2 as YNNKEL (reference sequence). The CDR3 extends over 14 amino acids. V lost 4 bases, J lost 2 bases, and 10 bases lay in between. The CDR3 nucleotides are TGTGCCAGCAGCCGAATAGCGATCACAGATACGCAGTATTTT. Translation gives CASSRIAITDTQYF.

This clonotype was observed at least ten times. The chain recombines TRBV20-1 with TRBJ2-7; TRBD2 is a possible D gene (7 bases). CDR3 length equals 13 residues. Trimming pared 3 bases from V and 0 bases from J, leaving 9 bases between. Germline CDR1 DFQATT, CDR2 SNEGSKA (reference sequence). CDR3 in DNA: TGCAGTGCTAGTAGGGGGGGCTCCTACGAGCAGTACTTC. This encodes CSASRGGSYEQYF.

This clonotype appeared a few times. The chain combines TRBV6-2 or TRBV6-3 with TRBJ2-4, with D perhaps TRBD2 (6 bases). Trimming cost V 9 bases and J 5 bases, with 14 bases left between them. The CDR3 is 13 residues long. Germline CDR1 is MNHEY and CDR2 is SVGEGT. In nucleotides, the CDR3 is TGTGCCAGTCTCTTCCCGGGAGAAAACATTCAGTACTTC. Protein product: CASLFPGENIQYF.

This clonotype occurred a few times. The chain couples TRBV20-1 to TRBJ2-1, with TRBD2 as a possible D gene (6 bases). CDR3 length: 13 amino acids. In germline, CDR1 is DFQATT, CDR2 SNEGSKA (reference sequence). Trimming took off 5 bases at V and 7 bases at J, with 15 bases between the two ends. The CDR3 bases are TGCAGTGCTCCTATGGGACTCCTGAATGAGCAGTTCTTC. The encoded protein is CSAPMGLLNEQFF.

The count of this clonotype is one. The chain recombines TRBV9 with TRBJ1-5; D might be TRBD1 (5 bases). The CDR3 has 13 amino acids. Germline CDR1 SGDLS, CDR2 YYNGEE. V was pared by 6 bases and J by 7 bases, with 14 bases between. CDR3 sequence reads: CASTPSDNQPQHF. CDR3 nucleotides: TGTGCCAGCACCCCATCGGACAACCAGCCCCAGCATTTT.

The rearrangement joins TRBV5-1 to TRBJ1-1; D call uncertain. The CDR3 spans 14 residues. Germline CDR1 is SGHRS and CDR2 is YFSETQ. Trimming cost V 4 bases and J 4 bases, with 14 bases left between them. CDR3 amino acids: CASSKGAGSTEAFF. In DNA form, the CDR3 reads TGCGCCAGCAGCAAAGGTGCGGGGAGCACTGAAGCTTTCTTT.

This clonotype has a count of ten or more. The chain combines TRBV29-1 with TRBJ2-5; possibly TRBD2 for D (6 bases). The CDR3 covers 13 residues. Germline-derived CDR1 and CDR2 are SQVTM and ANQGSEA. The ends were cut back, 4 bases at V and 0 bases at J, with 9 bases in the middle. The CDR3 coding sequence is TGCAGCGTTGTGGGGACTTACCAAGAGACCCAGTACTTC. Translating gives CSVVGTYQETQYF.